The 3 T cell receptor beta chains below were found in one sample sequenced in a study of neurological immune-mediated disorders. From the 5' RACE reads, TCRdb called clonotypes with MiXCR, one entry per CDR3 protein. The sample consists of tens of thousands of distinct CDR3 sequences, more than 9.5% of them appearing once. Sequenced input: PBMCs. Receptor source: a woman aged 60-75 years with HTLV-1-associated myelopathy (HAM/TSP).

This clonotype was seen many times. The chain links TRBV5-6 to TRBJ2-4; the match to TRBD2 covers 13 bases. The V and J ends lost 4 bases and 7 bases, in that order; junction bases with no gene match: 11. The CDR3 runs to 17 residues. Germline V gene sequence: CDR1 SGHDT, CDR2 YYEEEE. This CDR3 is CASSETKLAGGVNIQYF. CDR3 in DNA: TGTGCCAGCAGCGAGACGAAACTAGCGGGAGGGGTGAACATTCAGTACTTC.

This clonotype was seen a few times. The chain is built from TRBV5-5 and TRBJ2-6, with D uncertain. CDR3 length: 16 residues. The ends were cut back, 2 bases at V and 2 bases at J, with 11 bases in the middle. CDR1 is SGHKS and CDR2 is YYEKEE in the germline V gene (reference sequence). The chain's CDR3 is CASSFSPATGANVLTF. CDR3 bases: TGTGCCAGCAGCTTTTCCCCGGCGACTGGGGCCAACGTCCTGACTTTC.

This clonotype occurred many times. This chain connects TRBV4-1 to TRBJ2-1, with D possibly TRBD2 on 7 matching bases. V was clipped by 1 base and J by 0 bases, with 13 bases between them. Germline V gene lookup returns CDR1 MGHRA and CDR2 YSYEKL. This CDR3 is built from 17 residues. CDR3 protein: CASSQGGGRSSYNEQFF. CDR3 DNA sequence: TGCGCCAGCAGCCAAGGGGGGGGCAGGAGCTCCTACAATGAGCAGTTCTTC.